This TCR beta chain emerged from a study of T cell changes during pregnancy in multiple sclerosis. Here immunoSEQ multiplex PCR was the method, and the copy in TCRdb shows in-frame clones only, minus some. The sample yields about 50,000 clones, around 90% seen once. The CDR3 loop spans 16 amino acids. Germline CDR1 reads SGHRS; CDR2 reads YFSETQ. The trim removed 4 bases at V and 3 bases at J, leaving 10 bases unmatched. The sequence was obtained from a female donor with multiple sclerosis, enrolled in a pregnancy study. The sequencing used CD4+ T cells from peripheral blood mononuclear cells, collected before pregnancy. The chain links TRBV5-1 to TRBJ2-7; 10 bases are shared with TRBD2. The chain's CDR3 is CASSTKAGGPNYEQYF. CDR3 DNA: TGCGCCAGCAGCACAAAAGCGGGAGGGCCGAACTACGAGCAGTACTTC. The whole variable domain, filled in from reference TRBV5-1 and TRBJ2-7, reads KAGVTQTPRYLIKTRGQQVTLSCSPISGHRSVSWYQQTPGQGLQFLFEYFSETQRNKGNFPGRFSGRQFSNSRSEMNVSTLELGDSALYLCASSTKAGGPNYEQYFGPGTRLTVT.